This T cell receptor (beta chain) originates from a study (dated by TCRdb to 2015 to 2017). The study in broad terms: The study tested whether tumor-infiltrating Tregs in breast cancer are recruited from blood Tregs or converted in situ from other CD4+ T cell subsets. The study at large found these results: The TCR alpha and beta sequences of tumor-infiltrating Tregs showed the greatest overlap with tumor naive CD4+ T cells, followed by blood naive CD4+ T cells. The TCR gene usage of tumor memory CD4+ T cells clustered together with blood and lymph node memory CD4+ cells and with lymph node naive CD4+ cells. Rather than covering whole repertoires, validation in the larger cohort was restricted to a single TCR beta V-J rearrangement.

This clonotype has more than one count but fewer than ten. Its antigen remains undetermined. One base away there is no much larger clone; base qualities are not given. Memory CD4+ T cells were isolated as CD4+CD45RO+CD25- cells. Tregs, naive and memory CD4+ T cells from tumor, blood and ipsilateral draining lymph nodes of a handful of breast cancer patients underwent full-length TCR alpha and beta sequencing. Tumor tissue and lymph nodes obtained from ipsilateral axillary dissection were perfused with PBS, minced and then digested with collagenase I and hyaluronidase. Ficoll density gradient centrifugation was used to isolate mononuclear cells from either lymph nodes or around 50 ml of peripheral blood. FACS confirmed that the sorted cell populations were more than 90% pure. Full-length TCR variable regions were amplified by 5' RACE PCR using constant-region reverse primers, and then by semi-nested PCR using Nested Universal Primer A. Using the ReliaPrep RNA Cell Miniprep System, total RNA was extracted, and the SMARTer RACE 5'/3' Kit was then used to reverse transcribe the RNA into 5'RACE-ready cDNA. An Illumina MiSeq was used to sequence the full-length TCR alpha and beta libraries, which had been barcoded with multiplex adaptors. Turning to the authors' computational methods: Sequencing data were pooled across the five patients for each of nine subset-tissue groups and compared by unsupervised clustering of TCR gene usage. The Morisita-Horn index was used to calculate repertoire similarity, with shared sequences weighted by how much each contributed to each repertoire. Clones were called with MiXCR by TCRdb after fastp trimmed the public reads at Q25, and only in-frame beta chains were retained. Duplicate CDR3 protein sequences are folded into a single record with the most common DNA and genes. Clone size and V and J calls follow TCRdb, not the original study. The sample table shows roughly 40,000 distinct CDR3 sequences, and about 29% are seen once. Of the sample, around 3.9% falls within the top ten clones.

CDR1 is given as PRHDT and CDR2 as FYEKMQ, both from the germline V gene (reference sequence). The CDR3 spans 14 residues, from the cysteine through the phenylalanine. CDR3 DNA is the only sequence kept; it has 42 bases, read in frame from the first base. Between the V and J ends, shortened by 6 bases and 4 bases respectively, the junction contains 15 bases. The chain is made from TRBV13 and TRBJ1-1, with the D gene too uncertain to name. This TCR came from a female donor with breast cancer. Specimen: memory CD4+ T cells sorted from a lymph node. Interpreted using the paper, the cell subset or site label stands for: memory CD4+ T cells, CD4+CD45RO+CD25-. The DNA is as follows: TGTGCCAGCAGGGAACTCGCCCGGGGCACTGAAGCTTTCTTT. Its translation reads: CASRELARGTEAFF.